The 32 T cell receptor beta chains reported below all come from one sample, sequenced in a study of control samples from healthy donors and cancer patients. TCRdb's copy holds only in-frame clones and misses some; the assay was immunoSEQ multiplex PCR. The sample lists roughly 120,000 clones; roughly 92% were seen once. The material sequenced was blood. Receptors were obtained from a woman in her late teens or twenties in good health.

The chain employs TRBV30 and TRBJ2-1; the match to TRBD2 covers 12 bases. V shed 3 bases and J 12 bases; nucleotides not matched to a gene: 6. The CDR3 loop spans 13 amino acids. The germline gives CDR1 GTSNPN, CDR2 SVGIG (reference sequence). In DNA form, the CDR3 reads TGTGCCTGGAGACTAGCGGGAGGCATGGGGCAGTTCTTC. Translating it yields CAWRLAGGMGQFF.

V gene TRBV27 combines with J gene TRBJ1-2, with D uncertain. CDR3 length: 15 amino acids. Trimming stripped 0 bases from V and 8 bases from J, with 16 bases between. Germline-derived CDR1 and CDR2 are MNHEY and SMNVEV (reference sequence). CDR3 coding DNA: TGTGCCAGCAGTTTATCCGTTTTAACCTCTTGGGGCTACACCTTC. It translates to CASSLSVLTSWGYTF.

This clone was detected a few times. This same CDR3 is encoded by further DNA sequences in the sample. CDR3 sequence reads: CASSENRNYGYTF. As DNA, the CDR3 is TGTGCCAGCAGTGAAAACCGCAACTATGGCTACACCTTC. The V and J genes are TRBV6-1 and TRBJ1-2; D call uncertain. CDR3 size: 13 residues. The ends were cut back, 2 bases at V and 2 bases at J, with 6 bases in the middle. CDR1 is MNHNS, CDR2 SASEGT, per germline.

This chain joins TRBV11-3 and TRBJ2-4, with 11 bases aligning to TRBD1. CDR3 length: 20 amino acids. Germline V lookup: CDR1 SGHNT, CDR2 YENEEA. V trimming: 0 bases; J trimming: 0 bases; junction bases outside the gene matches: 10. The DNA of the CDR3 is TGTGCCAGCAGCTTAGAGGACAGGGGGCGGACGGTCCAAGCCAAAAACATTCAGTACTTC. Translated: CASSLEDRGRTVQAKNIQYF.

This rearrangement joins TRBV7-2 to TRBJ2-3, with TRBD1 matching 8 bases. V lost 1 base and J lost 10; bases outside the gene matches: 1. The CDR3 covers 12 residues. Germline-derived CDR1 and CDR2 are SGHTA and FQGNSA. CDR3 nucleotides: TGTGCCAGCAGCTTAGTGGACAGGGCGCAGTATTTT. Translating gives CASSLVDRAQYF.

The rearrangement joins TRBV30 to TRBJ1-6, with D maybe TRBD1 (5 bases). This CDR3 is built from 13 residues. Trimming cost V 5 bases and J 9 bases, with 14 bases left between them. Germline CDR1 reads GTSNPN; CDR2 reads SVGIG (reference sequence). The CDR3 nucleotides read TGTGCCTGGGGGGACTATGGAAGTTCACCCCTCCACTTT. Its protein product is CAWGDYGSSPLHF.

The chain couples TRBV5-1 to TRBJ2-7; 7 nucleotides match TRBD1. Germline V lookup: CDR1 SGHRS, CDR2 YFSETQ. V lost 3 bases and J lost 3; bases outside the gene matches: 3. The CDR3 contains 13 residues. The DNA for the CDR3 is TGCGCCAGCAGCTCCGGGACAGACTACGAGCAGTACTTC. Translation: CASSSGTDYEQYF.

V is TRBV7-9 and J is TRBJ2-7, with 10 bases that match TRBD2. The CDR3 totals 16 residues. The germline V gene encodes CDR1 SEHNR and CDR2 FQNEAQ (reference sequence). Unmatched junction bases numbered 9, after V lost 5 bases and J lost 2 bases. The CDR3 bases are TGTGCCAGCAGCCCAATGCCCGGGACTAGCGCCTACGAGCAGTACTTC. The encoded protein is CASSPMPGTSAYEQYF.

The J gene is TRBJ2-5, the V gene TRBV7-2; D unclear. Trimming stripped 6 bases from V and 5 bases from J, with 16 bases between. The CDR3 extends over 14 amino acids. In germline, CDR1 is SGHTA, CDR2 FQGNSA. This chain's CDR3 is CASSLNIVRETQYF. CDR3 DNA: TGTGCCAGCAGTTTAAATATAGTCAGGGAGACCCAGTACTTC.

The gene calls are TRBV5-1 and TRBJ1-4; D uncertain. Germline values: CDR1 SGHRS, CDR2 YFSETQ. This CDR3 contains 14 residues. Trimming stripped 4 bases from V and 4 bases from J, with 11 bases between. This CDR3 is CASSLGGFNEKLFF. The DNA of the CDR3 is TGCGCCAGCAGCCTCGGAGGGTTTAATGAAAAACTGTTTTTT.

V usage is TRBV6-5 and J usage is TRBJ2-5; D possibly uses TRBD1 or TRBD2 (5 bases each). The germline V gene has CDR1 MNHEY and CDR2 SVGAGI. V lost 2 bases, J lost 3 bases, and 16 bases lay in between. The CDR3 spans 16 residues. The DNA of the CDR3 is TGTGCCAGCAGTTACCGCCGGGACGCCTTAGAAGAGACCCAGTACTTC. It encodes CASSYRRDALEETQYF.

This CDR3 reads CSGSSGLYEQYF. As DNA, the CDR3 is TGCAGCGGCTCTTCGGGGCTTTACGAGCAGTACTTC. This chain joins TRBV29-1 and TRBJ2-7, with D perhaps assigned TRBD1 or TRBD2 (5 bases each). Germline V lookup: CDR1 SQVTM, CDR2 ANQGSEA. The V end was cut by 7 bases, the J end by 4 bases, with 14 bases between. CDR3 size: 12 residues.

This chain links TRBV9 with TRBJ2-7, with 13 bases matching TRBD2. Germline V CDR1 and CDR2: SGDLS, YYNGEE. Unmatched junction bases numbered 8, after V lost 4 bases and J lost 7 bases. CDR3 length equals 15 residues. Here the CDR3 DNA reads TGTGCCAGCAGCCAAACTAGCGGGAGGGCCTGGGAGCAGTACTTC. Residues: CASSQTSGRAWEQYF.

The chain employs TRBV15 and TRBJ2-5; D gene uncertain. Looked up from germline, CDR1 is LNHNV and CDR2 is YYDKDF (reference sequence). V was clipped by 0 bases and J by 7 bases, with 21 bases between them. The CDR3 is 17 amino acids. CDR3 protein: CATSRDPLPTSLWTQYF. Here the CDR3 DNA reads TGTGCCACCAGCAGAGATCCCTTGCCGACAAGTTTGTGGACCCAGTACTTC.

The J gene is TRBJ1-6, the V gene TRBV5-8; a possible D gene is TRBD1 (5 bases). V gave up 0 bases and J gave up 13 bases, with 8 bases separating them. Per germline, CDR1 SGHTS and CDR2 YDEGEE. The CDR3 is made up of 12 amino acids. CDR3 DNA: TGTGCCAGCAGCTTGGAGGGGTCCCCCCTCCACTTT. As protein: CASSLEGSPLHF.

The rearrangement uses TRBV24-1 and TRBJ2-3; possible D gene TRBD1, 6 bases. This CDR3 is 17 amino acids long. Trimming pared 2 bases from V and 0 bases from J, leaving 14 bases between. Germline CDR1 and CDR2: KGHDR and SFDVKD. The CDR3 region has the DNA TGTGCCACCAGTGATTCAGGGGTGGGGACCAGCACAGATACGCAGTATTTT. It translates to CATSDSGVGTSTDTQYF.

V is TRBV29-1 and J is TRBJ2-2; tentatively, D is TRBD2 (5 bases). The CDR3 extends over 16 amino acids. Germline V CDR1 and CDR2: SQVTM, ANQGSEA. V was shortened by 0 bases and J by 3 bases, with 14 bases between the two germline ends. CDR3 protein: CSVEDPRGRHTGELFF. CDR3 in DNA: TGCAGCGTTGAAGATCCCAGAGGGCGGCACACCGGGGAGCTGTTTTTT.

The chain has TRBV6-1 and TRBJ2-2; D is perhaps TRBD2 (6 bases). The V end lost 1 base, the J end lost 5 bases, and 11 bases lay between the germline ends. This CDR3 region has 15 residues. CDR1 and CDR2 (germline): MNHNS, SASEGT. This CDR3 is CASSEGLVWTGELFF. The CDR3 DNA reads TGTGCCAGCAGTGAAGGACTAGTCTGGACCGGGGAGCTGTTTTTT.

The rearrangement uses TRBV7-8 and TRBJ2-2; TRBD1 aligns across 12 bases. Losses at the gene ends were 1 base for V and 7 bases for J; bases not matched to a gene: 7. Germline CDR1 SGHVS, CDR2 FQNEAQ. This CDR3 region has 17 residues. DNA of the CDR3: TGTGCCAGCAGCTTAGGCGCGGGACAGGGGGCCAGCGGGGAGCTGTTTTTT. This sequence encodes CASSLGAGQGASGELFF.

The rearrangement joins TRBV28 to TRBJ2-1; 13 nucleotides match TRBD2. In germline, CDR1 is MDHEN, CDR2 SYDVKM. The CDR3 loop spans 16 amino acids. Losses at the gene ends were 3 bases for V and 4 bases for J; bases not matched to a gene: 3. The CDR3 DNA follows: TGTGCCAGCAGTTTGACGACTAGCGGGAGGTACAATGAGCAGTTCTTC. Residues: CASSLTTSGRYNEQFF.

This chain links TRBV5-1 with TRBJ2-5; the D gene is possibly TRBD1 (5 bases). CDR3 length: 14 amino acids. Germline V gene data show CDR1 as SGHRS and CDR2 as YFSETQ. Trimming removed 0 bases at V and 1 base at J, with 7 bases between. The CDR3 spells CASSLGRAQETQYF. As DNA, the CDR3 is TGCGCCAGCAGCTTGGGCAGGGCCCAAGAGACCCAGTACTTC.

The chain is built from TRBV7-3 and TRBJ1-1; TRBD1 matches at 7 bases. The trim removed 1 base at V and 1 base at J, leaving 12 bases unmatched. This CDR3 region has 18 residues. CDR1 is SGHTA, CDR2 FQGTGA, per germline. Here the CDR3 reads CASSLIREGARPNTEAFF. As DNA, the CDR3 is TGTGCCAGCAGCTTAATCCGGGAGGGGGCGAGGCCGAACACTGAAGCTTTCTTT.

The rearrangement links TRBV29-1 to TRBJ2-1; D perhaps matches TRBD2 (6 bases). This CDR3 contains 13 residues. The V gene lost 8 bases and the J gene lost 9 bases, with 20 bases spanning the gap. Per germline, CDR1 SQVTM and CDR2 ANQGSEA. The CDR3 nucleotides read TGCAGCCTCCGAGCCAGGTCCGGGAGTGAGCAGTTCTTC. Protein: CSLRARSGSEQFF.

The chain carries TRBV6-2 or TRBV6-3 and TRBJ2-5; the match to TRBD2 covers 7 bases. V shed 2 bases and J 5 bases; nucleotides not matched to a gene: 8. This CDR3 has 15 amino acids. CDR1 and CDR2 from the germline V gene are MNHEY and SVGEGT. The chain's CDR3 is CASSYGSGMWETQYF. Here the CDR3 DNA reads TGTGCCAGCAGTTACGGGAGCGGGATGTGGGAGACCCAGTACTTC.

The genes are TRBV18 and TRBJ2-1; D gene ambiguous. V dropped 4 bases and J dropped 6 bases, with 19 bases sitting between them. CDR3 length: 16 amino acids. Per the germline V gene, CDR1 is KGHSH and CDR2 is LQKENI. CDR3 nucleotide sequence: TGTGCCAGCTCACTCTCTCCAGCGAGTGCTCTCAATGAGCAGTTCTTC. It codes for CASSLSPASALNEQFF. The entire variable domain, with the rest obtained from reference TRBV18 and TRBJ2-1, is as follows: NAGVMQNPRHLVRRRGQEARLRCSPMKGHSHVYWYRQLPEEGLKFMVYLQKENIIDESGMPKERFSAEFPKEGPSILRIQQVVRGDSAAYFCASSLSPASALNEQFFGPGTRLTVL.

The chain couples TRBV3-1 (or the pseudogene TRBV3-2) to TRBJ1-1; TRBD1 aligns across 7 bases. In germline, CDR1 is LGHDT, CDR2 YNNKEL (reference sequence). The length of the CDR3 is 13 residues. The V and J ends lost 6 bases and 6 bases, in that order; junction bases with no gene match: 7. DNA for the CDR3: TGTGCCAGCAGTGACAGGGACTCGGCTGAAGCTTTCTTT. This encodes CASSDRDSAEAFF.

The CDR3 region is CASSYFAYGYTF. CDR3 DNA: TGTGCCAGCAGTTACTTCGCCTATGGCTACACCTTC. The gene calls are TRBV6-2 or TRBV6-3 and TRBJ1-2; unclear D gene. Trimming took off 1 base at V and 4 bases at J, with 4 bases between the two ends. The CDR3 is 12 residues long. Germline V gives CDR1 MNHEY, CDR2 SVGEGT.

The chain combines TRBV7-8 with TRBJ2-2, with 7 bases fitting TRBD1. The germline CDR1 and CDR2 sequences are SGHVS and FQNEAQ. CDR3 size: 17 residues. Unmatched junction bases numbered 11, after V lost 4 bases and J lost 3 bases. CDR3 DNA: TGTGCCAGCAGCTCCCGTCCTGGACAGGCCCACACCGGGGAGCTGTTTTTT. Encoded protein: CASSSRPGQAHTGELFF.

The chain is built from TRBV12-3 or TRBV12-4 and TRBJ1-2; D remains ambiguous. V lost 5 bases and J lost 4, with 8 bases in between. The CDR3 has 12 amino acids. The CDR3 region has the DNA TGTGCCAGCAGTCGGGATGGCTATGGCTACACCTTC. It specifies CASSRDGYGYTF.

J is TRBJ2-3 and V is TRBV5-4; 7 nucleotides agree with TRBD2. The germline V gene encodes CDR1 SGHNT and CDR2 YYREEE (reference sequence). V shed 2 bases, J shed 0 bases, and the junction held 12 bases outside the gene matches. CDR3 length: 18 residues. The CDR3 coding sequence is TGTGCCAGCAGCTTTACCCAGGTAGCGGGCTCTAGCACAGATACGCAGTATTTT. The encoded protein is CASSFTQVAGSSTDTQYF.

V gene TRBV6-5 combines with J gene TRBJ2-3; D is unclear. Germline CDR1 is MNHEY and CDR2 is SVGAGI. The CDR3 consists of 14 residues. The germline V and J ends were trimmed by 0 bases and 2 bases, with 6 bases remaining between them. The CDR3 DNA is TGTGCCAGCAGTTACTCCCCTTACACAGATACGCAGTATTTT. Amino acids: CASSYSPYTDTQYF.

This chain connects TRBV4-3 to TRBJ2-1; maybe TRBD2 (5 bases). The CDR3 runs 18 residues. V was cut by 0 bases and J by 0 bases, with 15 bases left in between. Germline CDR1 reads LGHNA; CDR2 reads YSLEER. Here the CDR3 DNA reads TGCGCCAGCAGCCAAGAGAATAGCGACGGTAGCTCCTACAATGAGCAGTTCTTC. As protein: CASSQENSDGSSYNEQFF.